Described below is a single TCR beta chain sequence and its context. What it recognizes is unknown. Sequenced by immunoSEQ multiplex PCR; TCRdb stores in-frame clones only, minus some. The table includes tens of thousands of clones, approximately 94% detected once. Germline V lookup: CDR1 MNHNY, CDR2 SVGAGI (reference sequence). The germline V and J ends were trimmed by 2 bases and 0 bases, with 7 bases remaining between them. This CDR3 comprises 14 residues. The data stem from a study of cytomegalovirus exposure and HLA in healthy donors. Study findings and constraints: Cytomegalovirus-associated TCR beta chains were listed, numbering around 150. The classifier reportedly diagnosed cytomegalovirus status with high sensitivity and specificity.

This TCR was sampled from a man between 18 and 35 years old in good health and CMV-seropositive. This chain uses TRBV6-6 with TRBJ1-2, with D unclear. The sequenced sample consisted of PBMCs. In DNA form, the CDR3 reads TGTGCCAGCAGTTACGCGTCGGCTAACTATGGCTACACCTTC. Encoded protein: CASSYASANYGYTF.